Each of the 26 T cell receptor beta chains below was sequenced from the same sample in a study of CD8 T cells in ankylosing spondylitis. General observations from the study: What appeared characteristic of ankylosing spondylitis blood was a TCR beta motif of fewer than ten highly homologous variants.

Their antigens remain unidentified. TCRdb fed the 5' RACE reads into MiXCR, producing one record per CDR3 protein. The sample lists 650,000 to 800,000 distinct CDR3 sequences; around a fifth were seen once. Sequencing was performed on blood, either unsorted or a sorted T cell fraction (not recorded which). The receptors here all came from a male donor with ankylosing spondylitis.

The gene calls are TRBV6-2 or TRBV6-3 and TRBJ2-7; D is unresolved. The length of the CDR3 is 12 residues. Germline CDR1 is MNHEY and CDR2 is SVGEGT. With 8 bases removed from V and 7 bases from J, the gap between germline ends came to 15 bases. CDR3 amino acids: CASAADPGEQYF. In DNA form, the CDR3 reads TGTGCCAGCGCGGCGGACCCGGGTGAGCAGTACTTC.

This clonotype turned up a few times. This rearrangement joins TRBV10-3 to TRBJ1-1; D may be TRBD1 (6 bases). Germline CDR1 is ENHRY and CDR2 is SYGVKD. Trimming left V 6 bases short and J 0 bases short, with 14 bases between. CDR3 length: 15 residues. The CDR3 protein is CAISETGQLNTEAFF. The DNA for the CDR3 is TGTGCCATCAGCGAAACTGGACAGCTGAACACTGAAGCTTTCTTT.

A few counts support this clonotype. CDR3 amino acids: CSARGGGAGETQYF. CDR3 in DNA: TGCAGTGCTAGAGGCGGGGGGGCCGGGGAGACCCAGTACTTC. The V gene is TRBV20-1, the J gene TRBJ2-5, with TRBD2 matching over 9 bases. The CDR3 sequence is 14 residues long. Trimming cost V 1 base and J 5 bases; bases outside gene matches: 5. The germline gives CDR1 DFQATT, CDR2 SNEGSKA (reference sequence).

This clonotype occurred a few times. The rearrangement joins TRBV4-1 to TRBJ2-1; D gene unclear. V lost 0 bases to trimming and J lost 5 bases, with 5 bases between them. The CDR3 sequence is 13 residues long. The germline V gene encodes CDR1 MGHRA and CDR2 YSYEKL. Here the CDR3 DNA reads TGCGCCAGCAGCCAAGACTCTCACAATGAGCAGTTCTTC. Translated: CASSQDSHNEQFF.

This clonotype was detected ten times or more. This rearrangement joins TRBV29-1 to TRBJ2-1; tentative D call: TRBD2 (5 bases). CDR1 is SQVTM, CDR2 ANQGSEA, per germline. Trimming shortened V by 6 bases and J by 4 bases, and 10 bases separated the two germline ends. This CDR3 region has 12 residues. This CDR3 reads CSVFSEYNEQFF. DNA for the CDR3: TGCAGCGTATTTAGCGAGTACAATGAGCAGTTCTTC.

This clonotype was seen only a few times. The chain joins TRBV5-1 to TRBJ2-5; tentatively, D is TRBD1 (6 bases). Trimming left V 0 bases short and J 3 bases short, with 12 bases between. CDR3 length: 15 residues. Germline-derived CDR1 and CDR2 are SGHRS and YFSETQ. DNA for the CDR3: TGCGCCAGCAGCTTGGTCGCAGGGGAGAAAGAGACCCAGTACTTC. This sequence encodes CASSLVAGEKETQYF.

This clonotype occurred a few times. The chain has TRBV5-1 and TRBJ2-3; D is uncertain. V lost 2 bases and J 2 bases, leaving 9 bases between the germline ends. The CDR3 runs 14 residues. Germline lookup yields CDR1 SGHRS and CDR2 YFSETQ. The CDR3 DNA is TGCGCCAGCAGCTTCAACCGGGTCACAGATACGCAGTATTTT. Translation gives CASSFNRVTDTQYF. The full variable domain, rest sourced from reference TRBV5-1 and TRBJ2-3, is KAGVTQTPRYLIKTRGQQVTLSCSPISGHRSVSWYQQTPGQGLQFLFEYFSETQRNKGNFPGRFSGRQFSNSRSEMNVSTLELGDSALYLCASSFNRVTDTQYFGPGTRLTVL.

The chain combines TRBV5-1 with TRBJ1-1; D might be TRBD1 (6 bases). The CDR3 consists of 15 residues. Germline V gene lookup returns CDR1 SGHRS and CDR2 YFSETQ. Trimming pared 3 bases from V and 1 base from J, leaving 13 bases between. CDR3 sequence reads: CASSWPGAKNTEAFF. DNA of the CDR3: TGCGCCAGCAGCTGGCCGGGGGCCAAGAACACTGAAGCTTTCTTT.

This chain joins TRBV18 and TRBJ2-7, with a weak D call TRBD1 (5 bases). V was trimmed by 6 bases and J by 3 bases, leaving 15 bases between them. CDR1 and CDR2 from the germline V gene are KGHSH and LQKENI. CDR3 length equals 14 residues. In nucleotides, the CDR3 is TGTGCCAGCTCCCCGACAGCCCTGTACTACGAGCAGTACTTC. It specifies CASSPTALYYEQYF.

The chain links TRBV2 to TRBJ2-7, with D perhaps given as TRBD1 or TRBD2 (5 bases each). Per germline, CDR1 SNHLY and CDR2 FYNNEI. Trimming stripped 7 bases from V and 2 bases from J, with 12 bases between. The CDR3 runs to 13 residues. CDR3 in amino acids: CASNFRGPYEQYF. The CDR3 nucleotides read TGTGCCAGCAACTTCCGGGGCCCCTACGAGCAGTACTTC.

This clonotype showed up just a few times. The chain has TRBV30 and TRBJ2-1; D is unclear. The CDR3 is 14 amino acids. Between the trimmed V and J ends, which lost 3 bases and 4 bases, there was a span of 13 bases. Germline V gene lookup returns CDR1 GTSNPN and CDR2 SVGIG (reference sequence). CDR3 nucleotide sequence: TGTGCCTGGAGGTCGGATCTGGTTTACAATGAGCAGTTCTTC. It codes for CAWRSDLVYNEQFF.

There are a few counts of this clonotype. The rearrangement links TRBV11-2 to TRBJ2-7; possibly TRBD2 for D (5 bases). CDR3 length: 15 residues. V lost 0 bases and J 3 bases, leaving 12 bases between the germline ends. The V gene's germline CDR1 is SGHAT and CDR2 FQNNGV. CDR3 in DNA: TGTGCCAGCAGCTTAGAGACGGGATGGAACTACGAGCAGTACTTC. Its translation: CASSLETGWNYEQYF.

This chain joins TRBV24-1 and TRBJ1-3, with D possibly being TRBD1 (5 bases). The germline V gene has CDR1 KGHDR and CDR2 SFDVKD. This CDR3 region has 20 residues. The V end lost 4 bases, the J end lost 0 bases, and 24 bases lay between the germline ends. CDR3 sequence reads: CATSDAGWVTDLSSGNTIYF. CDR3 DNA: TGTGCCACCAGTGACGCCGGGTGGGTGACAGACTTGAGCTCTGGAAACACCATATATTTT.

The genes are TRBV5-1 and TRBJ2-3; TRBD2 matches 11 bases. V shed 2 bases and J 2 bases; nucleotides not matched to a gene: 7. CDR1 SGHRS and CDR2 YFSETQ come from the germline V gene. The CDR3 extends over 17 amino acids. CDR3 residues: CASSFRVTSGDTDTQYF. The CDR3 region has the DNA TGCGCCAGCAGCTTCCGGGTGACTAGCGGGGACACAGATACGCAGTATTTT.

As to this clonotype: Without the conserved terminal phenylalanine or tryptophan, this CDR3 likely stems from a read error. No DNA is shown, since the ends of the CDR3 on it are uncertain; the CDR3 is the one TCRdb lists. The rearrangement uses TRBV2 and TRBJ1-6; TRBD1, as called in the table, went unchecked against the DNA. Including both end residues, the CDR3 is 11 amino acids long. The germline CDR1 and CDR2 sequences are SNHLY and FYNNEI. The CDR3 protein is CASSDGGQGSV.

This clonotype turned up a few times. The chain couples TRBV6-2 or TRBV6-3 to TRBJ2-3; D is possibly TRBD2 (5 bases). CDR1 and CDR2 (germline): MNHEY, SVGEGT. V shed 7 bases and J shed 2 bases, with 13 bases lying between them. The CDR3 is made up of 14 amino acids. The CDR3 nucleotides read TGTGCCAGCAAAACTGAGCGGCTCACAGATACGCAGTATTTT. As protein: CASKTERLTDTQYF.

This sequence joins TRBV10-3 and TRBJ2-5, with D possibly being TRBD2 (5 bases). The germline V and J ends were trimmed by 8 bases and 2 bases, with 12 bases remaining between them. The CDR3 is 13 amino acids. Germline lookup yields CDR1 ENHRY and CDR2 SYGVKD. Written as DNA, the CDR3 is TGTGCCATCCGCGGACTCGATCAAGAGACCCAGTACTTC. Translating gives CAIRGLDQETQYF.

There are a few counts of this clonotype. The genes are TRBV20-1 and TRBJ1-1; D remains unclear. V was clipped by 0 bases and J by 7 bases, with 9 bases between them. Germline assignment: CDR1 DFQATT and CDR2 SNEGSKA (reference sequence). The length of the CDR3 is 12 residues. The CDR3 region has the DNA TGCAGTGCTAGAGATAGGGTCCGTGAAGCTTTCTTT. This gives the protein CSARDRVREAFF.

This clonotype was found a few times. The V and J genes are TRBV6-2 or TRBV6-3 and TRBJ2-2; the D is unclear. Germline CDR1 is MNHEY and CDR2 is SVGEGT. CDR3 size: 14 residues. The V and J ends lost 1 base and 5 bases respectively, with 8 bases between them. Written as DNA, the CDR3 is TGTGCCAGCAGTTACTTAGCCGGGACCGGGGAGCTGTTTTTT. It encodes CASSYLAGTGELFF.

The chain uses TRBV28 and TRBJ1-2, with TRBD1 identical over 9 bases. Trimming cost V 2 bases and J 6 bases; bases outside gene matches: 13. The CDR3 length is 17 residues. Germline V gene lookup returns CDR1 MDHEN and CDR2 SYDVKM. In nucleotides, the CDR3 is TGTGCCAGCAGTTTACGGTCGGGACAGGGAGTTTTCGATGGCTACACCTTC. Its protein product is CASSLRSGQGVFDGYTF.

The chain joins TRBV28 to TRBJ2-1; 14 bases agree with TRBD2. Germline lookup yields CDR1 MDHEN and CDR2 SYDVKM. The CDR3 extends over 18 amino acids. Trimming took 4 bases from V and 2 from J; bases not matched to a gene: 7. The CDR3 DNA reads as TGTGCCAGCAGTTCGGGGACTAGCGGGAGTCCCGCCTACAATGAGCAGTTCTTC. Protein: CASSSGTSGSPAYNEQFF.

This clonotype has at least ten counts. The rearrangement uses TRBV29-1 and TRBJ1-2, with a weak D call TRBD1 (6 bases). This CDR3 is 13 amino acids long. Germline loops: CDR1 SQVTM, CDR2 ANQGSEA. V lost 3 bases, J lost 10 bases, and 18 bases lay in between. CDR3 residues: CSVESGAGVHYTF. CDR3 nucleotides: TGCAGCGTTGAGAGTGGGGCAGGGGTTCACTACACCTTC.

The V and J genes are TRBV20-1 and TRBJ2-7; 11 bases are shared with TRBD1. This CDR3 region has 13 residues. V dropped 6 bases and J dropped 3; count of bases not matched to a gene: 4. The germline gives CDR1 DFQATT, CDR2 SNEGSKA (reference sequence). This chain's CDR3 is CSAPGQGDYEQYF. CDR3 DNA sequence: TGCAGTGCCCCGGGACAGGGGGACTACGAGCAGTACTTC.

This chain uses TRBV6-2 or TRBV6-3 with TRBJ2-7; tentative D call: TRBD2 (5 bases). CDR3 length equals 12 residues. V was trimmed by 0 bases and J by 6 bases, leaving 6 bases between them. CDR1 MNHEY and CDR2 SVGEGT come from the germline V gene. The CDR3 bases are TGTGCCAGCAGTTACTCGAGGGTCGAGCAGTACTTC. It yields the protein CASSYSRVEQYF.

This clonotype was observed many times. The rearrangement uses TRBV3-1 and TRBJ1-2; D unresolved. Germline V CDR1 and CDR2: LGHDT, YNNKEL (reference sequence). This CDR3 region has 15 residues. The V gene lost 1 base and the J gene lost 4 bases, with 13 bases spanning the gap. CDR3 sequence (DNA): TGTGCCAGCAGCCAAGTGTCCCGTGGGAGCTATGGCTACACCTTC. Its translation: CASSQVSRGSYGYTF.

CDR3 nucleotides: TGCGCCAGCAGCCAAGAGGTCTACCTAGGGGAAACCCAGTACTTC. Translation: CASSQEVYLGETQYF. The chain has TRBV4-1 and TRBJ2-5, with a weak D call TRBD1 (5 bases). There are 15 residues in the CDR3. Per germline, CDR1 MGHRA and CDR2 YSYEKL. V was shortened by 0 bases and J by 8 bases, with 16 bases between the two germline ends.